The rows below give T cell receptor beta chains drawn from one sample of a study of blood T cell repertoires in COVID-19. Here immunoSEQ multiplex PCR was the method, and the copy in TCRdb shows in-frame clones only, minus some. The sample has about 350,000 clones; approximately 89% are singletons. Sequenced sample: PBMCs or T cells enriched from blood (not recorded which). The receptors originated from a young woman who had recovered from COVID-19. The CDR3 runs from the conserved cysteine through the conserved F or W. D genes are given only for firm matches. Rows give clone size only sometimes, using once, few, many, or a class for an expanded clone.

J	D	size	V	DNA	CDR3
TRBJ2-2	-	-	TRBV27	TGTGCCAGCAGTTTGGGCAGGGGTGGTGGGGCGAACACCGGGGAGCTGTTTTTT	CASSLGRGGGANTGELFF
TRBJ1-2	-	-	TRBV28	TGTGCCAGCAAACCGGGTCCCTATGGCTACACCTTC	CASKPGPYGYTF
TRBJ1-2	-	once	TRBV29-1	TGCAGCGTTGAGGAGGGCTACACCTTC	CSVEEGYTF
TRBJ2-1	TRBD2	-	TRBV6-6	TGTGCCAGCAGTCCCCTTCTTATCAGCGGGGGGCGGCCACAGAACAATGAGCAGTTCTTC	CASSPLLISGGRPQNNEQFF
TRBJ1-2	TRBD1	-	TRBV28	TGTGCCAGCAGCCCGCGACAGGGGGCATTTCCAAACTATGGCTACACCTTC	CASSPRQGAFPNYGYTF
TRBJ1-5	TRBD1	-	TRBV28	TGTGCCAGTGGGAGAGGTGGAGGGGGCTCCGAGCAGCCCCAGCATTTT	CASGRGGGGSEQPQHF
TRBJ2-3	-	-	TRBV6-5	TGTGCCAGCAATCGACACCCAAGCACAGATACGCAGTATTTT	CASNRHPSTDTQYF
TRBJ2-2	TRBD2	-	TRBV9	TGTGCCAGCAGCGCACTAGCGGGGGGGAACACCGGGGAGCTGTTTTTT	CASSALAGGNTGELFF
TRBJ2-2	TRBD1	-	TRBV7-9	TGTGCCAGCAGCTCGACAGGGGACACCGGGGAGCTGTTTTTT	CASSSTGDTGELFF
TRBJ1-6	-	-	TRBV19	TGTGCCAGTAACCCCTCGCCAGGAGGACTAGGGGCCCTCCACTTT	CASNPSPGGLGALHF
TRBJ2-5	TRBD2	once	TRBV18	TGTGCCAGCTCACCACCCCTAGCGGGGAAAGAGACCCAGTACTTC	CASSPPLAGKETQYF
TRBJ2-7	-	-	TRBV18	TGTGCCAGCTCACCTAACCCGCCCGGCAGGACCTACGAGCAGTACTTC	CASSPNPPGRTYEQYF
TRBJ1-5	-	-	TRBV28	TGTGCCAGCAGTTTACAGGGGCCGGGCAATCAGCCCCAGCATTTT	CASSLQGPGNQPQHF
TRBJ1-1	TRBD1	-	TRBV3-1/TRBV3-2	TGTGCCAGCAGCGACCGGGACAGGGGGGGAGCTTTCTTT	CASSDRDRGGAFF
TRBJ1-3	TRBD1	-	TRBV5-1	TGCGCCAGCAGCTTGGCGACAGGGGATGAAAGAAACACCATATATTTT	CASSLATGDERNTIYF
TRBJ1-2	TRBD1	-	TRBV7-9	TGTGCCAGCAGCTCGGGACAGCTCTATGGCTACACCTTC	CASSSGQLYGYTF
TRBJ2-1	TRBD2	-	TRBV5-5	TGTGCCAGCAGCTTGGTACCTAGCGGGGCCGACTACAATGAGCAGTTCTTC	CASSLVPSGADYNEQFF
TRBJ2-7	-	-	TRBV19	TGTGCCAGTAGTATTCAGGGTTCCGAGCAGTACTTC	CASSIQGSEQYF
TRBJ1-1	TRBD1	-	TRBV9	TGTGCCAGCAGCGTAGAAGGACAGGGGAGCACTGAAGCTTTCTTT	CASSVEGQGSTEAFF
TRBJ2-1	-	-	TRBV1	TGCACCAGCAGCCAAGAAAGGAGGCGACTAGCGGCCTACAATGAGCAGTTCTTC	CTSSQERRRLAAYNEQFF
TRBJ2-7	-	-	TRBV10-3	TGTGCCATCCGGGTATCAACCCTACTTTACGAGCAGTACTTC	CAIRVSTLLYEQYF
TRBJ2-7	TRBD1	-	TRBV5-1	TGCGCCAGCAGGATGCTTCTGGGACAGGGCTACGAGCAGTACTTC	CASRMLLGQGYEQYF
TRBJ2-5	TRBD2	-	TRBV5-1	TGCGCCAGCAGCCAAGTAACTAGCGGGGGGCCTCAAGAGACCCAGTACTTC	CASSQVTSGGPQETQYF
TRBJ2-2	TRBD2	-	TRBV2	TGTGCCAGCAGTTCTAGCGGAGGGACCGGGGAGCTGTTTTTT	CASSSSGGTGELFF
TRBJ1-1	-	-	TRBV10-3	TGTGCCATCAGTGAGTCAGAAGGGGCAGGGGCTGAAGCTTTCTTT	CAISESEGAGAEAFF
TRBJ1-2	TRBD1	once	TRBV19	TGTGCCAGTAGTACAACCCGAGACAGGGGGCATGGCTACACCTTC	CASSTTRDRGHGYTF
TRBJ1-3	-	-	TRBV30	TGTGCCTGGAGTGGGGGGGCTGGAAACACCATATATTTT	CAWSGGAGNTIYF
TRBJ2-7	-	-	TRBV21-1	TGTGCCAGCAGCAATCGGGACAGGACACAGTACGAGCAGTACTTC	CASSNRDRTQYEQYF
TRBJ2-7	-	once	TRBV18	TGTGCCAGCTCACCAGGATCCCTGACTAGGGGCGAGCAGTACTTC	CASSPGSLTRGEQYF
TRBJ1-1	-	-	TRBV19	TGTGCCAGTAGTATGGCAGGGGCGAACACTGAAGCTTTCTTT	CASSMAGANTEAFF
TRBJ1-4	TRBD1	-	TRBV6-5	TGTGCCAGCAGTCCTACAGGGGCAACTAATGAAAAACTGTTTTTT	CASSPTGATNEKLFF
TRBJ2-7	-	-	TRBV9	TGTGCCAGCAGCGATCAACTACAAACTACGACGCAGTACTTC	CASSDQLQTTTQYF
TRBJ2-7	-	-	TRBV18	TGTGCCAGCTCACCAGGGGGAGGCGAGCAGTACTTC	CASSPGGGEQYF
TRBJ1-3	-	-	TRBV18	TGTGCCAGCTCACCATTGACAGGCTCTGGAAACACCATATATTTT	CASSPLTGSGNTIYF
TRBJ2-3	-	once	TRBV4-2	TGTGCCAGCAGCCAAGATCTAGAAAGCTTCACAGATACGCAGTATTTT	CASSQDLESFTDTQYF
TRBJ1-5	TRBD1	-	TRBV28	TGTGCCAGCAGGGGACAGAAATATCAGCCCCAGCATTTT	CASRGQKYQPQHF
TRBJ1-1	-	-	TRBV7-2	TGTGCCAGCAGCTTAGGTTCAGGGGCTACGTCGTTCTTT	CASSLGSGATSFF
TRBJ1-2	-	-	TRBV3-1/TRBV3-2	TGTGCCAGCAGCCCCAAGAGGGGAATGGCGGGGGGCGATGGCTACACCTTC	CASSPKRGMAGGDGYTF
TRBJ2-7	TRBD1	-	TRBV3-1/TRBV3-2	TGTGCCAGCAGCCAAGTCCCAGGGGGCGAATACGAGCAGTACTTC	CASSQVPGGEYEQYF
TRBJ2-5	TRBD2	-	TRBV11-2	TGTGCCAGCAGCTTAAAACTAGCGGGGGGAACCCGACAAGAGACCCAGTACTTC	CASSLKLAGGTRQETQYF
TRBJ2-1	-	-	TRBV29-1	TGCAGCGGGGACTCCGGGACAGCATCATACAATGAGCAGTTCTTC	CSGDSGTASYNEQFF
TRBJ1-1	-	-	TRBV15	TGTGCCACCAGCAGAGATCACTGGGAAGCTTTCTTT	CATSRDHWEAFF
TRBJ2-2	-	-	TRBV5-1	TGCGCCAGCAGCTTGCAGGGGAACACCGGGGAGCTGTTTTTT	CASSLQGNTGELFF